This TCR beta chain was identified during a study of blood T cells in healthy people across ages. Study outcomes and limitations: The CMV status of each donor remained undetermined, and this could have confounded shifts in expanded clonotypes.

As concerns this clonotype: The target antigen is unknown.

V dropped 6 bases and J dropped 3 bases, with 17 bases sitting between them. The CDR3 has 15 amino acids. Germline V gene data show CDR1 as MGHDK and CDR2 as SYGVNS. Sample-barcoded 5' priming and a J-beta primer mix drove a second PCR of 7 to 11 cycles. A single record per CDR3 protein comes from TCRdb applying MiXCR to the 5' RACE reads. The table has 540,000 or so distinct CDR3 sequences, less than 60% seen once. This sequence joins TRBV25-1 and TRBJ1-1, with a tentative D call TRBD1 (6 bases). The receptor was isolated from a man at least 80 years old in good health. The sequenced sample consisted of blood. CDR3 in DNA: TGTGCCAGCAGCGAGTTCAGGGGAGCGGACACTGAAGCTTTCTTT. Encoded protein: CASSEFRGADTEAFF.